Sequencing of this T cell receptor (beta chain) was carried out in a study of regulatory T cells in long-lasting Graves disease. Overall study results and limits: Exclusively peripheral blood, rather than thyroid tissue, was studied.

To make TCR beta libraries, researchers used iRepertoire HTBI primers and Arm-PCR of CDR3 regions. TCRdb passed the multiplex PCR reads through MiXCR, listing each CDR3 protein once. The sample contains under 700,000 distinct CDR3 sequences, roughly a sixth of which appear only once. The CDR3 is 12 amino acids. Germline V gives CDR1 MNHNS, CDR2 SASEGT. Trimming stripped 8 bases from V and 3 bases from J, with 10 bases between. This clonotype was found many times. Its antigen is currently unknown. Stated time point: newly diagnosed GD, antithyroid drugs for less than 3 months. RNA from PBMCs was the source of the TCR library. An endocrinology unit in Xi'an, China, supplied the patients. The data were also submitted as part of a second study, on T cells in Graves' hyperthyroidism and ophthalmopathy.

The V and J genes are TRBV6-1 and TRBJ1-1; D is unclear. The TCR was taken from a middle-aged woman with Graves disease. The source material was peripheral blood mononuclear cells (PBMCs), sampled at new diagnosis, from a patient treated with antithyroid drugs. CDR3 nucleotides: TGTGCCAGCTTGTCGCTATACACTGAAGCTTTCTTT. As protein: CASLSLYTEAFF.